This TCR beta chain comes out of a study of cytotoxic CD8 clonotypes in ibrutinib-treated CLL. About the study: Of the patients, about a dozen were relapsed/refractory, roughly 15 treatment-naive and about 17 IGHV unmutated.

This CDR3 is built from 14 residues. Per the germline V gene, CDR1 is SGHRS and CDR2 is YFSETQ. Trimming removed 5 bases from V and 3 bases from J, with 15 bases in between. This clone came up a few times. Clones were read by immunoSEQ multiplex PCR, and TCRdb kept only the in-frame ones, dropping some. The repertoire holds roughly 42,000 clones, over 60% seen once, with 20% to 25% in the top ten. The sequenced sample was PBMCs, obtained after 24 months of ibrutinib treatment. V is TRBV5-1 and J is TRBJ2-7; D is possibly TRBD1 (6 bases). The sequence came from a human donor with chronic lymphocytic leukemia. CDR3: CASSYGTTGYEQYF. In DNA form, the CDR3 reads TGCGCCAGCAGTTACGGGACAACCGGCTACGAGCAGTACTTC.